The 15 T cell receptor beta chains given below trace back to one sample, sequenced in a study of blood T cell repertoires in COVID-19 (TCRdb year 2020). Libraries came from the immunoSEQ multiplex PCR assay. TCRdb holds this immuneACCESS table with in-frame rearrangements only. Some clones are missing; in checked studies, unresolved V genes explain under half, and the rest has no known cause. This sample is represented by 130,000 to 150,000 clones; 75% to 85% of them were singletons. Over 4% of the sample lies in the top ten. The material sequenced was peripheral blood. Source of these receptors: a woman in her forties or fifties with acute or convalescent COVID-19.

This sequence joins TRBV5-1 and TRBJ1-3; 8 nucleotides agree with TRBD1. V shed 4 bases and J 3 bases; nucleotides not matched to a gene: 3. The length of the CDR3 is 14 residues. Germline V gene lookup returns CDR1 SGHRS and CDR2 YFSETQ. This CDR3 is CASSPGQVGNTIYF. The CDR3 DNA reads as TGCGCCAGCAGCCCGGGACAGGTTGGAAACACCATATATTTT.

The rearrangement joins TRBV19 to TRBJ1-6, with 7 positions matching TRBD1. J lost 6 bases, V lost 6 bases, and 5 bases had no gene match. This CDR3 has 14 amino acids. The germline V gene encodes CDR1 LNHDA and CDR2 SQIVND (reference sequence). The CDR3, as DNA: TGTGCCAGTAGACCGGGACAGTTTAATTCACCCCTCCACTTT. It encodes CASRPGQFNSPLHF.

As regards this clone: Other nucleotide sequences in the sample specify the same CDR3. The chain recombines TRBV2 with TRBJ2-1; TRBD2 agrees at 13 bases. Germline V CDR1 and CDR2: SNHLY, FYNNEI. The V and J ends lost 5 bases and 4 bases, in that order; junction bases with no gene match: 2. The CDR3 sequence is 15 residues long. The CDR3 DNA sequence: TGTGCCAGCAGTCTGGGACTAGCGGGGTACAATGAGCAGTTCTTC. Encoded protein: CASSLGLAGYNEQFF.

This chain links TRBV4-3 with TRBJ1-1; 8 bases are a match to TRBD1. The germline V gene has CDR1 LGHNA and CDR2 YSLEER. V lost 1 base and J lost 1; bases outside the gene matches: 8. The CDR3 extends over 17 amino acids. The CDR3 DNA follows: TGCGCCAGCAGCCAAGGTTCCATGGGACAGGCGAACACTGAAGCTTTCTTT. This sequence encodes CASSQGSMGQANTEAFF.

This chain connects TRBV5-5 to TRBJ1-3, with D possibly matching TRBD1 (6 bases). This CDR3 contains 14 residues. V shed 7 bases and J shed 2 bases, with 13 bases lying between them. CDR1 is SGHKS, CDR2 YYEKEE, per germline (reference sequence). Here the CDR3 reads CASRKGDAGNTIYF. DNA of the CDR3: TGTGCCAGCCGTAAGGGGGATGCTGGAAACACCATATATTTT.

J is TRBJ1-1 and V is TRBV30, with a weak D call TRBD1 (5 bases). The V gene's germline CDR1 is GTSNPN and CDR2 SVGIG (reference sequence). Deletions cut 4 bases from V and 9 bases from J, with 12 bases between. The CDR3 runs to 11 residues. The CDR3 region is CAWNGEGKAFF. As DNA, the CDR3 is TGTGCCTGGAACGGGGAGGGGAAAGCTTTCTTT.

This clone appeared a few times. The chain combines TRBV18 with TRBJ2-7; TRBD1 aligns across 10 bases. The CDR3 covers 15 residues. Germline CDR1 and CDR2: KGHSH and LQKENI. V lost 3 bases, J lost 0 bases, and 2 bases stayed unmatched. The CDR3 is CASSPGQGSSYEQYF. The DNA of the CDR3 is TGTGCCAGCTCACCGGGACAGGGGAGCTCCTACGAGCAGTACTTC.

V gene TRBV3-1 (or the pseudogene TRBV3-2) combines with J gene TRBJ1-1, with 11 bases that match TRBD1. This CDR3 is built from 16 residues. Looked up from germline, CDR1 is LGHDT and CDR2 is YNNKEL (reference sequence). V was clipped by 0 bases and J by 4 bases; unmatched bases: 4. The CDR3 nucleotides read TGTGCCAGCAGCCAAGACTACGGGACAGGGGGCACTGAAGCTTTCTTT. It yields the protein CASSQDYGTGGTEAFF.

Here the CDR3 DNA reads TGTGCCAGCAGCTTAGGGACAGAAGAGACCCAGTACTTC. Its translation is CASSLGTEETQYF. This rearrangement joins TRBV11-1 to TRBJ2-5; TRBD1 might be the D (6 bases). V shed 1 base and J shed 3 bases, with 6 bases lying between them. Germline V gene sequence: CDR1 SGHAT, CDR2 FQDESV (reference sequence). This CDR3 spans 13 amino acids. The entire variable domain, with the rest obtained from reference TRBV11-1 and TRBJ2-5, is as follows: EAEVAQSPRYKITEKSQAVAFWCDPISGHATLYWYRQILGQGPELLVQFQDESVVDDSQLPKDRFSAERLKGVDSTLKIQPAELGDSAMYLCASSLGTEETQYFGPGTRLLVL.

The chain combines TRBV6-5 with TRBJ1-2, with D possibly TRBD1 on 6 matching bases. This CDR3 is built from 13 residues. Germline CDR1 is MNHEY and CDR2 is SVGAGI. Deletions cut 7 bases from V and 2 bases from J, with 11 bases between. The CDR3 DNA sequence: TGTGCCAGCACAATACAGGGAAACTATGGCTACACCTTC. It encodes CASTIQGNYGYTF.

The chain joins TRBV7-8 to TRBJ2-7, with a possible D match to TRBD2 (6 bases). The CDR3 runs to 18 residues. Trimming took off 5 bases at V and 2 bases at J, with 25 bases between the two ends. Germline V CDR1 and CDR2: SGHVS, FQNEAQ. The CDR3 bases are TGTGCCAGCAGCCTCCGACCTAGTCGGGGGTACATGACCTACGAGCAGTACTTC. Amino acids: CASSLRPSRGYMTYEQYF.

The chain joins TRBV4-3 to TRBJ1-1; tentative D call: TRBD1 (6 bases). Germline-derived CDR1 and CDR2 are LGHNA and YSLEER. The CDR3 totals 11 residues. The germline V and J ends were trimmed by 4 bases and 8 bases, with 8 bases remaining between them. The CDR3 loop reads CASSLRGEAFF. The CDR3 DNA reads TGCGCCAGCAGCCTAAGGGGGGAAGCTTTCTTT.

CDR3 DNA: TGTGCCAGCAGCCTCCAGGGGTCCAATGAAAAACTGTTTTTT. Residues: CASSLQGSNEKLFF. V is TRBV3-1 (or the pseudogene TRBV3-2) and J is TRBJ1-4; tentative D call: TRBD1 (6 bases). Germline CDR1 LGHDT, CDR2 YNNKEL (reference sequence). The CDR3 is made up of 14 amino acids. V was trimmed by 4 bases and J by 5 bases, leaving 11 bases between them.

V and J are TRBV6-6 and TRBJ2-7; D might be TRBD2 (5 bases). CDR1 MNHNY and CDR2 SVGAGI come from the germline V gene (reference sequence). CDR3 length equals 14 residues. V dropped 11 bases and J dropped 5 bases, with 22 bases sitting between them. The CDR3 DNA reads TGTGCCTGTCGAAGAGAGGGCCCTGCGGACGAGCAGTACTTC. It encodes CACRREGPADEQYF.

The chain couples TRBV7-2 to TRBJ1-2, with 8 bases aligning to TRBD1. The CDR3 is made up of 15 amino acids. Trimming cost V 3 bases and J 5 bases; bases outside gene matches: 8. In germline, CDR1 is SGHTA, CDR2 FQGNSA. CDR3 nucleotide sequence: TGTGCCAGCAGCTTTAACCCAGGGGGCGGGTATGGCTACACCTTC. As protein: CASSFNPGGGYGYTF.